The 17 T cell receptor beta chains reported below all come from one sample, sequenced in a study of regulatory T cells in long-lasting Graves disease. iRepertoire HTBI primers and Arm-PCR of CDR3 regions built TCR beta libraries. TCRdb recomputed calls from the multiplex PCR reads with MiXCR, one row per CDR3 protein. This sample has 450,000 to 700,000 distinct CDR3 sequences, with 13% found just once. Time point: newly diagnosed GD, antithyroid drugs for less than 3 months. The TCR library was made from RNA that had been extracted from PBMCs in TRIzol. The same sample was also used in a study of T cells in Graves' hyperthyroidism and ophthalmopathy.

The specimen was peripheral blood mononuclear cells (PBMCs), collected at new diagnosis, from a patient treated with antithyroid drugs. The source is a man younger than 45 with Graves disease.

This clonotype was seen more than once but under ten times. CDR3 in amino acids: CASSPPGTGHGYTF. The CDR3 region has the DNA TGTGCCAGCTCACCACCAGGGACAGGGCATGGCTACACCTTC. The chain has TRBV18 and TRBJ1-2; TRBD1 matches at 9 bases. The CDR3 spans 14 residues. Looked up from germline, CDR1 is KGHSH and CDR2 is LQKENI. The junction had 2 bases not matched to a gene; V was cut back by 0 bases and J by 6 bases.

About this clonotype itself: This may arise from a read error, as a much more abundant clone is one base away. The genes are TRBV27 and TRBJ2-7; weak D call: TRBD2 (5 bases). V lost 2 bases, J lost 0 bases, and 11 bases lay in between. Germline V gene sequence: CDR1 MNHEY, CDR2 SMNVEV (reference sequence). The CDR3 totals 15 residues. CDR3 bases: TGTGCCAGCAGTTTAGTAGCGAGCTACTCCTACGAGCAGTACTTC. It yields the protein CASSLVASYSYEQYF.

There are a few counts of this clonotype. This chain joins TRBV14 and TRBJ2-5; D might be TRBD2 (5 bases). V lost 3 bases, J lost 6 bases, and 5 bases lay in between. This CDR3 has 11 residues. Germline-derived CDR1 and CDR2 are SGHDN and FVKESK. The CDR3: CASSHGKTQYF. For the CDR3, the DNA is TGTGCCAGCAGCCACGGGAAGACCCAGTACTTC.

The CDR3 bases are TGTGCCTGGACGATCGGGGTTGGAGCCAACGTCCTGACTTTC. This codes for CAWTIGVGANVLTF. V usage is TRBV30 and J usage is TRBJ2-6; D perhaps matches TRBD2 (5 bases). This CDR3 spans 14 amino acids. V was shortened by 4 bases and J by 7 bases, with 14 bases between the two germline ends. Germline V lookup: CDR1 GTSNPN, CDR2 SVGIG (reference sequence).

This clonotype was detected many times. CDR3 DNA sequence: TGTGCCAGCAGTTATGGGCCCGGGACTAGCGGCAACAATGAGCAGTTCTTC. Amino acid sequence: CASSYGPGTSGNNEQFF. J is TRBJ2-1 and V is TRBV6-2 or TRBV6-3, with TRBD2 matching over 11 bases. CDR1 and CDR2 (germline): MNHEY, SVGEGT. V was pared by 3 bases and J by 5 bases, with 9 bases of the junction left unmatched. The CDR3 is 17 amino acids.

This clonotype occurred many times. The genes are TRBV7-9 and TRBJ2-1; no clear D gene. Germline CDR1 is SEHNR and CDR2 is FQNEAQ (reference sequence). Trimming left V 0 bases short and J 4 bases short, with 7 bases between. The CDR3 sequence is 14 residues long. The CDR3 nucleotides read TGTGCCAGCAGCTTAGCCGCGAGATACAATGAGCAGTTCTTC. Translated: CASSLAARYNEQFF.

The rearrangement joins TRBV7-2 to TRBJ2-7, with TRBD2 matching 16 bases. V shed 5 bases and J 3 bases; nucleotides not matched to a gene: 10. The CDR3 length is 18 residues. CDR1 is SGHTA, CDR2 FQGNSA, per germline. This CDR3 reads CASSTPGLAGGRGYEQYF. CDR3 sequence (DNA): TGTGCCAGCAGCACCCCGGGACTAGCGGGAGGGCGGGGCTACGAGCAGTACTTC.

This clonotype has a count of ten or more. V and J are TRBV5-1 and TRBJ2-3; D unresolved. The ends were cut back, 3 bases at V and 1 base at J, with 15 bases in the middle. From germline, CDR1 is SGHRS and CDR2 YFSETQ. The CDR3 has 16 residues. CDR3 protein: CASSSDEDLGTDTQYF. CDR3 in DNA: TGCGCCAGCAGCTCGGACGAGGACCTAGGCACAGATACGCAGTATTTT.

Only a few counts were recorded for this clonotype. The chain recombines TRBV25-1 with TRBJ2-1; 8 bases line up with TRBD2. This CDR3 has 15 residues. Germline loops: CDR1 MGHDK, CDR2 SYGVNS. V dropped 1 base and J dropped 8; count of bases not matched to a gene: 7. CDR3 DNA sequence: TGTGCCAGCAGTGAATGGGCTAGCGGGTACGATGAGCAGTTCTTC. Residues: CASSEWASGYDEQFF.

This clonotype was found many times. V usage is TRBV5-1 and J usage is TRBJ2-7; TRBD2 matches at 10 bases. The germline CDR1 and CDR2 sequences are SGHRS and YFSETQ. V lost 0 bases to trimming and J lost 2 bases; unmatched junction nucleotides: 5. CDR3 length: 16 amino acids. The CDR3 DNA reads as TGCGCCAGCAGCTTGGCCGGGACTAGCGACGCCTACGAGCAGTACTTC. Protein product: CASSLAGTSDAYEQYF.

This clonotype was seen ten or more times. The chain carries TRBV10-2 and TRBJ1-5; possibly TRBD1 for D (6 bases). CDR1 and CDR2 from the germline V gene are WSHSY and SAAADI. V lost 8 bases to trimming and J lost 4 bases, with 18 bases between them. The CDR3 extends over 15 amino acids. CDR3 nucleotides: TGCGCCAGCCGCCCCCAAGGAGGGGGTAATCAGCCCCAGCATTTT. Its translation is CASRPQGGGNQPQHF.

This clonotype was seen ten or more times. This chain connects TRBV29-1 to TRBJ1-2, with D possibly matching TRBD1 (6 bases). With 4 bases removed from V and 2 bases from J, the gap between germline ends came to 17 bases. Germline V gene sequence: CDR1 SQVTM, CDR2 ANQGSEA. This CDR3 comprises 15 residues. The CDR3 region has the DNA TGCAGCGTTGCCTGGGAGGGACAAGAAAACTATGGCTACACCTTC. Its translation: CSVAWEGQENYGYTF.

There are many counts of this clonotype. CDR3: CASSPETGSLTDTQYF. The DNA of the CDR3 is TGTGCCAGCAGCCCCGAGACCGGGTCTCTCACAGATACGCAGTATTTT. V gene TRBV11-2 combines with J gene TRBJ2-3, with no clear D. V lost 5 bases to trimming and J lost 2 bases, with 17 bases between them. The CDR3 consists of 16 residues. Germline V CDR1 and CDR2: SGHAT, FQNNGV.

This clonotype has ten or more counts. This chain connects TRBV2 to TRBJ1-5, with D possibly being TRBD1 (6 bases). The CDR3 contains 13 residues. Germline CDR1 and CDR2: SNHLY and FYNNEI. V lost 5 bases to trimming and J lost 7 bases, with 12 bases between them. The CDR3 DNA sequence: TGTGCCAGCAGTCCTTGGGGGGCCCAGCCCCAGCATTTT. Translated, it gives CASSPWGAQPQHF. The whole variable domain, remainder taken from reference TRBV2 and TRBJ1-5, is EPEVTQTPSHQVTQMGQEVILRCVPISNHLYFYWYRQILGQKVEFLVSFYNNEISEKSEIFDDQFSVERPDGSNFTLKIRSTKLEDSAMYFCASSPWGAQPQHFGDGTRLSIL.

This clonotype was picked up many times. The chain joins TRBV6-4 to TRBJ2-3; D not certain. V lost 2 bases to trimming and J lost 4 bases, with 13 bases between them. This CDR3 contains 15 residues. Germline assignment: CDR1 MRHNA and CDR2 SNTAGT. CDR3: CASSDDPSSPDTQYF. CDR3 sequence (DNA): TGTGCCAGCAGTGACGATCCTAGTAGCCCAGATACGCAGTATTTT.

This chain joins TRBV19 and TRBJ2-2, with TRBD1 identical over 9 bases. Germline V gene data show CDR1 as LNHDA and CDR2 as SQIVND (reference sequence). Trimming at V came to 5 bases and at J to 13 bases, leaving 8 bases not matched to a gene. The CDR3 runs to 13 residues. The CDR3: CASSYRGPERLFF. As DNA, the CDR3 is TGTGCCAGTAGTTACAGGGGGCCCGAAAGGCTGTTTTTT. Drawing the rest from reference TRBV19 and TRBJ2-2, the complete variable domain is DGGITQSPKYLFRKEGQNVTLSCEQNLNHDAMYWYRQDPGQGLRLIYYSQIVNDFQKGDIAEGYSVSREKKESFPLTVTSAQKNPTAFYLCASSYRGPERLFFGEGSRLTVL.

This clonotype was counted a few times. The V gene is TRBV9, the J gene TRBJ1-1; 7 bases align to TRBD1. From germline, CDR1 is SGDLS and CDR2 YYNGEE. The CDR3 is 13 amino acids. With 4 bases clipped from V and 7 bases from J, the junction kept 7 bases outside the gene matches. CDR3 in amino acids: CASSIGGGLEAFF. DNA of the CDR3: TGTGCCAGCAGCATAGGGGGCGGGCTTGAAGCTTTCTTT. Based on the CDR3 plus reference TRBV9 and TRBJ1-1, the full variable domain is DSGVTQTPKHLITATGQRVTLRCSPRSGDLSVYWYQQSLDQGLQFLIQYYNGEERAKGNILERFSAQQFPDLHSELNLSSLELGDSALYFCASSIGGGLEAFFGQGTRLTVV.